These 22 T cell receptor beta chains were all obtained from the same sample, sequenced in a study of CD8+CD57+ T cells in acquired aplastic anemia. Genomic DNA provided the template from which TCR beta VDJ and CDR3 profiles were obtained. One entry per CDR3 protein, called by TCRdb with MiXCR from the reads. The sample yields 350,000 to 450,000 distinct CDR3 sequences, around 68% seen once. The source material was sorted CD4+, CD8+, or CD8+CD57+ T cells (not recorded which) from PBMCs. All receptors derive from a human donor in good health, serving as a control.

This rearrangement joins TRBV29-1 to TRBJ1-2, with D perhaps TRBD1 (5 bases). The V and J ends lost 0 bases and 5 bases respectively, with 22 bases between them. The CDR3 loop spans 17 amino acids. Germline lookup yields CDR1 SQVTM and CDR2 ANQGSEA. This chain's CDR3 is CSVEDPLNPGVGYGYTF. The DNA for the CDR3 is TGCAGCGTTGAAGATCCGTTAAACCCGGGGGTCGGTTATGGCTACACCTTC.

The chain links TRBV9 to TRBJ1-3; D is unclear. The DNA end is a closer match to TRBJ1-6, so the J assignment may be wrong. CDR1 SGDLS and CDR2 YYNGEE come from the germline V gene. The CDR3 is 14 amino acids. CDR3 sequence (DNA): TGTGCCAGCAGCCGCCAAGGAACCTTGGATCCCCTCCACTTT. This codes for CASSRQGTLDPLHF.

In regard to this clonotype: Compared with germline, one end of the junction differs, possibly owing to a read error. This chain connects TRBV2 to TRBJ2-7; D is ambiguous. Germline assignment: CDR1 SNHLY and CDR2 FYNNEI. The CDR3 loop spans 14 amino acids. The CDR3 is CASTPGIETHAQHF. CDR3 sequence (DNA): TGTGCCAGCACGCCAGGAATAGAGACTCACGCGCAGCATTTC.

Remarks on this clonotype: The junction does not match germline at one end; this may be a read error. This chain connects TRBV9 to TRBJ2-2; D possibly corresponds to TRBD1 (7 bases). The CDR3 has 14 amino acids. Germline V gene lookup returns CDR1 SGDLS and CDR2 YYNGEE. The CDR3 is CASSVEGQGGEQFF. CDR3 coding DNA: TGTGCCAGCAGCGTCGAGGGGCAGGGGGGCGAGCAGTTTTTT.

Many counts were recorded for this clonotype. V gene TRBV20-1 combines with J gene TRBJ1-4; tentatively, D is TRBD1 (6 bases). This CDR3 comprises 13 residues. Germline V gives CDR1 DFQATT, CDR2 SNEGSKA (reference sequence). V was cut by 4 bases and J by 1 base, with 7 bases left in between. DNA for the CDR3: TGCAGTGCTACACAGGGAACTAATGAAAAACTGTTTTTT. Its translation is CSATQGTNEKLFF.

The table lists this clonotype with a count of one. The chain joins TRBV5-4 to TRBJ2-7, with a tentative D call TRBD1 (5 bases). The V and J ends lost 2 bases and 3 bases respectively, with 15 bases between them. Germline CDR1 SGHNT, CDR2 YYREEE (reference sequence). The CDR3 totals 15 residues. CDR3 DNA sequence: TGTGCCAGCAGCTTACTTAGCCAGGGAAGCTACGAGCAGTACTTC. This gives the protein CASSLLSQGSYEQYF.

This clonotype came up many times. The chain carries TRBV5-1 and TRBJ1-1, with 8 bases lining up with TRBD1. The CDR3 is 13 residues long. From germline, CDR1 is SGHRS and CDR2 YFSETQ. With 6 bases clipped from V and 6 bases from J, the junction kept 7 bases outside the gene matches. CDR3 DNA sequence: TGCGCCAGCAACCCAGGGGGCAGGGCTGAAGCTTTCTTT. This encodes CASNPGGRAEAFF. Complete variable domain (other parts from reference TRBV5-1 and TRBJ1-1): KAGVTQTPRYLIKTRGQQVTLSCSPISGHRSVSWYQQTPGQGLQFLFEYFSETQRNKGNFPGRFSGRQFSNSRSEMNVSTLELGDSALYLCASNPGGRAEAFFGQGTRLTVV.

V is TRBV2 and J is TRBJ1-5, with 9 bases aligning to TRBD1. The germline CDR1 and CDR2 sequences are SNHLY and FYNNEI. J lost 2 bases, V lost 0 bases, and 2 bases had no gene match. The CDR3 is 16 amino acids. The CDR3 here is CASSEARTGGNQPQHF. The CDR3 DNA reads TGTGCCAGCAGTGAAGCCCGGACAGGGGGCAATCAGCCCCAGCATTTT.

This clonotype was observed a single time. This likely comes from a read error, as the CDR3 has no conserved phenylalanine or tryptophan at its end. It is unclear where the CDR3 begins or ends on the DNA, so no DNA is shown, and the CDR3 is as TCRdb lists it. J is TRBJ2-1 and V is TRBV7-9; the D segment call TRBD2 is taken from the table without a DNA check. Germline-derived CDR1 and CDR2 are SEHNR and FQNEAQ (reference sequence). Both ends counted, the CDR3 spans 13 residues. CDR3: CASSRDARGALFG.

A single count supports this clonotype. A junction boundary mismatches the germline segment, possibly from a read error. The chain couples TRBV5-1 to TRBJ2-7; possible D gene TRBD2, 6 bases. The germline gives CDR1 SGHRS, CDR2 YFSETQ. The CDR3 runs 14 residues. CDR3 sequence: CASSPRGEDYEQYF. The CDR3 DNA reads TGTGCCAGCAGCCCGCGAGGGGAGGACTACGAGCAGTACTTC.

The chain joins TRBV2 to TRBJ2-7; D gene unclear. This CDR3 comprises 15 residues. The V end was cut by 2 bases, the J end by 6 bases, with 17 bases between. CDR1 is SNHLY and CDR2 is FYNNEI in the germline V gene. Written as DNA, the CDR3 is TGTGCCAGCAGTGAACAGACCACTAAGGGTAGCGAGCAGTACTTC. Translating it yields CASSEQTTKGSEQYF.

The chain has TRBV20-1 and TRBJ2-7, with D perhaps TRBD1 (6 bases). The germline V gene has CDR1 DFQATT and CDR2 SNEGSKA (reference sequence). The CDR3 runs to 13 residues. The ends were cut back, 4 bases at V and 8 bases at J, with 18 bases in the middle. In DNA, the CDR3 is TGCAGTGCTAACCGGGACAAAGATTCACAGCAGTACTTC. Translating gives CSANRDKDSQQYF.

This chain uses TRBV5-6 with TRBJ2-5; D might be TRBD1 (6 bases). The V and J ends lost 2 bases and 5 bases respectively, with 16 bases between them. This CDR3 comprises 15 residues. Germline V gene sequence: CDR1 SGHDT, CDR2 YYEEEE. The CDR3 spells CASSLGQQGEETQYF. The DNA for the CDR3 is TGTGCCAGCAGCTTAGGCCAACAGGGAGAGGAGACCCAGTACTTC.

Points on this clonotype: No DNA is shown, since the ends of the CDR3 on it are uncertain; the CDR3 is the one TCRdb lists. This chain connects TRBV6-6 to TRBJ2-3; no check of the table's D call, TRBD1, against the DNA was made. CDR1 is MNHNY and CDR2 is SVGAGI in the germline V gene (reference sequence). From its first to its last residue, the CDR3 has 22 amino acids. The chain's CDR3 is CASSFYICSARGGSGGSDTQYF.

This chain joins TRBV7-2 and TRBJ1-4; D gene unclear. Germline CDR1 SGHTA, CDR2 FQGNSA. The CDR3 has 14 residues. Deletions cut 3 bases from V and 14 bases from J, with 19 bases between. CDR3 protein: CASSLAKPNGYLFF. DNA for the CDR3: TGTGCCAGCAGCTTGGCGAAGCCCAATGGATACCTGTTTTTT.

The chain couples TRBV19 to TRBJ1-4; D gene uncertain. CDR3 length: 15 residues. In germline, CDR1 is LNHDA, CDR2 SQIVND (reference sequence). The V end lost 4 bases, the J end lost 12 bases, and 21 bases lay between the germline ends. The CDR3 nucleotides are TGTGCCAGTAGTACCCAGGATGCAACTAAGGAACAACTGTTTTTT. Protein sequence: CASSTQDATKEQLFF.

This clonotype was seen at least ten times. The chain carries TRBV7-3 and TRBJ2-3; D tentatively fits TRBD1 or TRBD2 (6 bases each). The CDR3 has 21 residues. Germline-derived CDR1 and CDR2 are SGHTA and FQGTGA. Trimming pared 1 base from V and 5 bases from J, leaving 31 bases between. Here the CDR3 reads CASSLIPPGAQTKRTLDTQYF. The CDR3 region has the DNA TGTGCCAGCAGCTTAATTCCCCCGGGGGCCCAGACAAAAAGGACCCTAGATACGCAGTATTTT.

A word on this clonotype: At one end, the junction sequence differs from germline, possibly due to a read error. The V gene is TRBV7-9, the J gene TRBJ1-6; D gene ambiguous. Germline CDR1 reads SEHNR; CDR2 reads FQNEAQ (reference sequence). The CDR3 spans 14 residues. CDR3 bases: TGTGCCAGCAGCGGATTAGCACAGAAATCTCCCCTGCACTTT. It is translated as CASSGLAQKSPLHF.

Note on this clonotype: One junction end does not reproduce the germline sequence, and a read error may be involved. The chain uses TRBV7-6 and TRBJ2-3; D possibly matches TRBD1 or TRBD2 (6 bases each). This CDR3 has 14 residues. Germline V CDR1 and CDR2: SGHVS, FNYEAQ. CDR3 nucleotide sequence: TGTGCCAGCAGCCGGGACAACCCGGGGGATACGCTGTATTTT. It yields the protein CASSRDNPGDTLYF.

The chain couples TRBV7-9 to TRBJ2-1, with 11 bases lining up with TRBD2. The V gene's germline CDR1 is SEHNR and CDR2 FQNEAQ (reference sequence). The CDR3 extends over 15 amino acids. The V and J ends lost 6 bases and 8 bases, in that order; junction bases with no gene match: 9. The CDR3 nucleotides are TGTGCCAGCAGAAAAACTAGCGGGAGCACCCATGAGCAGTTCTTC. The encoded protein is CASRKTSGSTHEQFF. Complete variable domain (other parts from reference TRBV7-9 and TRBJ2-1): DTGVSQNPRHKITKRGQNVTFRCDPISEHNRLYWYRQTLGQGPEFLTYFQNEAQLEKSRLLSDRFSAERPKGSFSTLEIQRTEQGDSAMYLCASRKTSGSTHEQFFGPGTRLTVL.

The rearrangement uses TRBV12-3 or TRBV12-4 and TRBJ1-5, with no clear D. This CDR3 spans 15 amino acids. The CDR3 spells CASGLDQTLNQPQHF. The CDR3 DNA sequence: TGTGCTAGTGGTTTGGATCAGACCCTCAATCAGCCCCAGCATTTT.

Many counts were recorded for this clonotype. This chain links TRBV2 with TRBJ1-2, with 9 nucleotides matching TRBD1. Germline V lookup: CDR1 SNHLY, CDR2 FYNNEI. The CDR3 contains 14 residues. V shed 2 bases, J shed 7 bases, and the junction held 5 bases outside the gene matches. CDR3 in amino acids: CASSERTGVGGYTF. The CDR3 DNA sequence: TGTGCCAGCAGTGAACGGACAGGGGTTGGTGGCTACACCTTC.